The 3 T cell receptor beta chains given below trace back to one sample, sequenced in a study of pediatric ulcerative colitis (dated by TCRdb to between 2017 and 2020). The library was prepared using the immunoSEQ multiplex PCR assay. In TCRdb, the immuneACCESS table is reduced to in-frame sequences with V and J assigned. These tables do not hold every clone; where another copy was compared, an unresolved V gene accounts for under half, and the others remain unexplained. The sample table holds about 64,000 clones, of which 77% were seen once. The top ten hold roughly 5.4% of the sample. Source material: blood. These receptors all stem from a boy aged 5-17 years with moderate ulcerative colitis.

This clone has just a few counts. The V gene is TRBV27, the J gene TRBJ1-5; D is possibly TRBD1 (5 bases). V was pared by 5 bases and J by 5 bases, with 10 bases between. The CDR3 runs 13 residues. The germline gives CDR1 MNHEY, CDR2 SMNVEV (reference sequence). CDR3 nucleotides: TGTGCCAGCAGTATGACAGATTATCAGCCCCAGCATTTT. Its translation is CASSMTDYQPQHF.

The chain joins TRBV29-1 to TRBJ2-7; D not certain. V lost 7 bases and J lost 0, with 13 bases in between. Germline V CDR1 and CDR2: SQVTM, ANQGSEA. The CDR3 totals 13 residues. This CDR3 reads CSATMTYSYEQYF. CDR3 coding DNA: TGCAGCGCCACAATGACTTACTCCTACGAGCAGTACTTC.

The V gene is TRBV29-1, the J gene TRBJ2-3; D is perhaps TRBD1 (5 bases). The germline gives CDR1 SQVTM, CDR2 ANQGSEA. Trimming removed 6 bases at V and 5 bases at J, with 15 bases between. The CDR3 is 13 residues long. The CDR3 sequence: CSVSGIRGDTQYF. Here the CDR3 DNA reads TGCAGCGTGTCAGGGATAAGGGGAGATACGCAGTATTTT.